Presented here are 21 T cell receptor beta chains from one specimen sequenced in a study of PD-1 blockade in classical Hodgkin lymphoma. Only in-frame clones appear in the TCRdb table, and some are missing; sequencing was by immunoSEQ multiplex PCR. The table shows around 20,000 clones, with just under 80% occurring only once. Every patient relapsed after autologous stem cell transplantation, and brentuximab vedotin exposure varied. The sequencing here drew on peripheral blood mononuclear cells (PBMCs), taken before the second cycle of nivolumab. The receptors were sampled from a human donor with classical Hodgkin lymphoma.

The chain recombines TRBV6-5 with TRBJ2-3; 9 nucleotides match TRBD1. The ends lost 5 bases at V and 3 bases at J; junction bases unmatched: 6. The length of the CDR3 is 15 residues. The germline V gene has CDR1 MNHEY and CDR2 SVGAGI. The CDR3: CASSLGQGKTDTQYF. The CDR3 DNA sequence: TGTGCCAGCAGTCTAGGACAGGGGAAGACAGATACGCAGTATTTT.

V gene TRBV28 combines with J gene TRBJ1-6, with D possibly TRBD1 on 6 matching bases. CDR3 length: 16 residues. The V gene lost 9 bases and the J gene lost 4 bases, with 19 bases spanning the gap. Germline lookup yields CDR1 MDHEN and CDR2 SYDVKM. The CDR3 bases are TGTGCCAGTCATGGGGGGGCGGATTCATATAATTCACCCCTCCACTTT. The encoded protein is CASHGGADSYNSPLHF.

The chain joins TRBV29-1 to TRBJ2-4, with D uncertain. Trimming cost V 0 bases and J 0 bases, with 3 bases left between them. The CDR3 totals 13 residues. Germline V gene sequence: CDR1 SQVTM, CDR2 ANQGSEA. The chain's CDR3 is CSVEEVAKNIQYF. In DNA, the CDR3 is TGCAGCGTTGAAGAGGTAGCCAAAAACATTCAGTACTTC.

The chain carries TRBV19 and TRBJ2-6, with D possibly matching TRBD2 (6 bases). Germline assignment: CDR1 LNHDA and CDR2 SQIVND (reference sequence). This CDR3 spans 13 amino acids. Trimming took off 6 bases at V and 11 bases at J, with 14 bases between the two ends. The CDR3 here is CASSLGGVDVLTF. The CDR3, as DNA: TGTGCCAGTAGCCTGGGGGGAGTGGACGTCCTGACTTTC.

This sequence joins TRBV7-8 and TRBJ2-1, with a possible D match to TRBD2 (5 bases). In germline, CDR1 is SGHVS, CDR2 FQNEAQ. The CDR3 contains 13 residues. The ends were cut back, 8 bases at V and 4 bases at J, with 12 bases in the middle. CDR3 in DNA: TGTGCCAGCCACCCCGGGGAATACAATGAGCAGTTCTTC. It codes for CASHPGEYNEQFF.

V usage is TRBV29-1 and J usage is TRBJ2-5, with 10 bases lining up with TRBD2. Germline CDR1 SQVTM, CDR2 ANQGSEA. The CDR3 runs to 18 residues. Trimming removed 0 bases from V and 0 bases from J; junction bases left unmatched: 10. This chain's CDR3 is CSVEDLRGSGGYQETQYF. The CDR3 DNA is TGCAGCGTTGAAGATCTTCGGGGTAGCGGGGGGTACCAAGAGACCCAGTACTTC.

The chain uses TRBV6-5 and TRBJ1-5, with 9 bases fitting TRBD1. The trim removed 6 bases at V and 6 bases at J, leaving 3 bases unmatched. The CDR3 is made up of 13 amino acids. Germline CDR1 is MNHEY and CDR2 is SVGAGI. The CDR3 sequence is CASRETGGQPQHF. The DNA for the CDR3 is TGTGCCAGCAGAGAGACAGGGGGTCAGCCCCAGCATTTT.

The chain recombines TRBV27 with TRBJ2-7, with TRBD1 matching 10 bases. The ends lost 8 bases at V and 7 bases at J; junction bases unmatched: 11. Germline V lookup: CDR1 MNHEY, CDR2 SMNVEV (reference sequence). The CDR3 runs to 14 residues. The CDR3, as DNA: TGTGCCAGCTCTCCGGGACAGGGGAGAGAGGAGCAGTACGTC. Protein sequence: CASSPGQGREEQYV.

This chain uses TRBV29-1 with TRBJ1-1; D unresolved. The V gene's germline CDR1 is SQVTM and CDR2 ANQGSEA. The CDR3 runs to 13 residues. Trimming shortened V by 4 bases and J by 5 bases, and 14 bases separated the two germline ends. CDR3 in amino acids: CSVASGEGTEAFF. CDR3 coding DNA: TGCAGCGTTGCTTCCGGGGAGGGTACTGAAGCTTTCTTT.

The chain employs TRBV4-3 and TRBJ1-1; D may be TRBD1 (6 bases). Germline CDR1 is LGHNA and CDR2 is YSLEER. The germline V and J ends were trimmed by 1 base and 11 bases, with 17 bases remaining between them. This CDR3 region has 14 residues. CDR3 bases: TGCGCCAGCAGCCAAGGGGGGGGGCCCGTCGACGCTTTCTTT. Encoded protein: CASSQGGGPVDAFF.

The CDR3 DNA is TGCGCCAGCAGCCCGTTCGGGACGAAGCAGTTCTTC. The encoded protein is CASSPFGTKQFF. The chain combines TRBV4-1 with TRBJ2-1; possibly TRBD1 or TRBD2 for D (5 bases each). The CDR3 consists of 12 residues. The V and J ends lost 4 bases and 11 bases respectively, with 12 bases between them. Germline assignment: CDR1 MGHRA and CDR2 YSYEKL.

The chain links TRBV9 to TRBJ2-2; 9 bases match TRBD1. The CDR3 sequence is 16 residues long. CDR1 is SGDLS and CDR2 is YYNGEE in the germline V gene. V gave up 0 bases and J gave up 4 bases; unmatched junction bases: 4. CDR3 loop: CASSVGQGEITGELFF. The CDR3 DNA is TGTGCCAGCAGCGTAGGACAGGGGGAGATCACCGGGGAGCTGTTTTTT.

In its sample, this clone was seen once. This chain joins TRBV27 and TRBJ2-2; 7 bases match TRBD1. Germline V lookup: CDR1 MNHEY, CDR2 SMNVEV (reference sequence). This CDR3 contains 18 residues. With 1 base clipped from V and 0 bases from J, the junction kept 8 bases outside the gene matches. This CDR3 reads CASSLFRGLNTNTGELFF. The CDR3 nucleotides read TGTGCCAGCAGTTTATTTAGGGGGCTAAATACGAACACCGGGGAGCTGTTTTTT.

V gene TRBV5-1 combines with J gene TRBJ2-3; 10 positions agree with TRBD1. Germline CDR1 reads SGHRS; CDR2 reads YFSETQ. After removal of 3 bases from V and 3 bases from J, the junction contained 4 bases not matched to a gene. The CDR3 consists of 15 residues. The CDR3 reads CASSSGTGVTDTQYF. In DNA form, the CDR3 reads TGCGCCAGCAGCTCCGGGACAGGGGTGACAGATACGCAGTATTTT. Filled out from reference TRBV5-1 and TRBJ2-3, the complete variable domain reads KAGVTQTPRYLIKTRGQQVTLSCSPISGHRSVSWYQQTPGQGLQFLFEYFSETQRNKGNFPGRFSGRQFSNSRSEMNVSTLELGDSALYLCASSSGTGVTDTQYFGPGTRLTVL.

The gene calls are TRBV6-5 and TRBJ2-7, with TRBD2 matching 11 bases. The CDR3 length is 15 residues. With V trimmed by 6 bases and J by 3 bases, 7 bases remained unmatched. Germline values: CDR1 MNHEY, CDR2 SVGAGI. The CDR3, as DNA: TGTGCCAGCAGGGAGGGACTAGCGGACTACTACGAGCAGTACTTC. This sequence encodes CASREGLADYYEQYF.

The chain joins TRBV6-4 to TRBJ2-3; tentative D call: TRBD1 (5 bases). The CDR3 has 14 residues. Germline CDR1 reads MRHNA; CDR2 reads SNTAGT. Trimming cost V 2 bases and J 2 bases, with 8 bases left between them. The DNA of the CDR3 is TGTGCCAGCAGTGACGGGGCGCACACAGATACGCAGTATTTT. The encoded protein is CASSDGAHTDTQYF.

This clone is labeled large. V gene TRBV7-9 combines with J gene TRBJ2-5, with TRBD1 as a possible D gene (6 bases). Deletions cut 5 bases from V and 2 bases from J, with 12 bases between. This CDR3 comprises 14 residues. Germline V gives CDR1 SEHNR, CDR2 FQNEAQ (reference sequence). CDR3 in amino acids: CASSPRGSQETQYF. CDR3 nucleotide sequence: TGTGCCAGCAGCCCTAGGGGGTCGCAAGAGACCCAGTACTTC.

The rearrangement links TRBV10-3 to TRBJ2-3; 9 bases align to TRBD2. This CDR3 spans 15 amino acids. Germline values: CDR1 ENHRY, CDR2 SYGVKD. V was pared by 4 bases and J by 8 bases, with 10 bases of the junction left unmatched. CDR3 loop: CAISAAGGHGGTQYF. CDR3 coding DNA: TGTGCCATCAGTGCCGCGGGGGGGCACGGAGGTACGCAGTATTTT.

The genes are TRBV30 and TRBJ1-5; D may be TRBD1 (5 bases). The CDR3 contains 17 residues. Germline loops: CDR1 GTSNPN, CDR2 SVGIG (reference sequence). V lost 0 bases, J lost 3 bases, and 18 bases lay in between. Here the CDR3 reads CAWSVTGRGTSNQPQHF. DNA of the CDR3: TGTGCCTGGAGTGTAACCGGGCGAGGGACCTCCAATCAGCCCCAGCATTTT.

The chain combines TRBV5-4 with TRBJ1-6, with TRBD1 identical over 7 bases. The germline V gene has CDR1 SGHNT and CDR2 YYREEE (reference sequence). The V segment lost 4 bases and the J segment 9 bases; nucleotides outside the gene matches: 19. CDR3 length: 18 amino acids. The CDR3 nucleotides read TGTGCCAGCAGCCAAAACCCCTTCGACAGGGATGTCAGTTCACCCCTCCACTTT. It codes for CASSQNPFDRDVSSPLHF.

The chain recombines TRBV5-6 with TRBJ2-7; 9 nucleotides align to TRBD2. With 0 bases clipped from V and 5 bases from J, the junction kept 3 bases outside the gene matches. The germline V gene has CDR1 SGHDT and CDR2 YYEEEE. CDR3 length equals 14 residues. CDR3 residues: CASSLGREGHEQYF. DNA of the CDR3: TGTGCCAGCAGCTTGGGGCGGGAGGGCCACGAGCAGTACTTC.